This T cell receptor beta chain was identified in a study of human T cells and chemical hapten exposure. Overall study context: TCR yields differed between samples (mainly from small differences in pooled library volume).

This clonotype has more than one count but fewer than ten. The time point denotes: patch test 1, 2 weeks after DPC sensitization. The treatment was: therapeutic diphenylcyclopropenone sensitization with weekly scalp DPC. The authors' total RNA extraction used unfractionated whole blood. CDR1 and CDR2 from the germline V gene are SGHTA and FQGNSA. This CDR3 region has 15 residues. Trimming removed 5 bases from V and 10 bases from J, with 21 bases in between. One entry per CDR3 protein results from TCRdb running MiXCR on the RACE reads. The sample has about 380,000 distinct CDR3 sequences; approximately 5% are singletons.

Sequencing used whole blood, obtained in connection with sensitization to the hapten diphenylcyclopropenone (DPC). The TCR originated in a woman aged 45-59 years with alopecia areata. Some clones in this sample may be carry-over from other donors' samples. V is TRBV7-2 and J is TRBJ2-1; D remains unclear. The CDR3 loop is CASSPPPGRKDEQFF. The CDR3 DNA reads as TGTGCCAGCAGCCCTCCTCCTGGACGGAAGGACGAGCAGTTCTTC.